The sample holds a few counts of the clone carrying this TCR beta chain. Its specificity is not known. This specimen belongs to a study of cytomegalovirus exposure and HLA in healthy donors. Background on the study: In an early release, HLA-typed donors contributed approximately 82 million unique TCR sequences.

Whole-study results and caveats: Some V segments could not be told apart, so they were left out, TRBV6-2 and TRBV6-3 among them. Reported results showed that the classifier diagnosed cytomegalovirus status with high specificity and sensitivity. Later genetic work tied a missense DCLRE1C variant to beta-chain V and J trimming.

Germline V CDR1 and CDR2: MNHEY, SMNVEV (reference sequence). V was shortened by 8 bases and J by 0 bases, with 14 bases between the two germline ends. This CDR3 spans 15 amino acids. The PCR employed 60 Vbeta primers together with 13 Jbeta primers. Profiled with immunoSEQ multiplex PCR; TCRdb holds only in-frame clones, not every one. Of under 200,000 clones in the sample, roughly 80% were seen once. The sequencing input was PBMCs. This rearrangement joins TRBV27 to TRBJ2-1; D is possibly TRBD1 (6 bases). The TCR was taken from a male donor in good health and CMV-seropositive. DNA for the CDR3: TGTGCCAGCGGCCTACCGGACAGCTCCTACAATGAGCAGTTCTTC. This gives the protein CASGLPDSSYNEQFF.